This passage covers 13 T cell receptor beta chains from one sample sequenced in a study of cytomegalovirus exposure and HLA in healthy donors. Amplification used 60 Vbeta primers and 13 Jbeta primers. The assay was immunoSEQ multiplex PCR, and TCRdb's table has in-frame clones only and misses some. The profile shows around 100,000 clones, 65% to 80% of them singletons. The sequenced sample consisted of PBMCs. All receptors come from a female donor in good health and CMV-seropositive.

The V gene is TRBV19, the J gene TRBJ2-7; D ambiguous. This CDR3 region has 14 residues. The V and J ends lost 9 bases and 0 bases respectively, with 15 bases between them. Germline loops: CDR1 LNHDA, CDR2 SQIVND (reference sequence). For the CDR3, the DNA is TGTGCCAGCGATGCCGGCAGCGACTCCTACGAGCAGTACTTC. Its translation: CASDAGSDSYEQYF.

The J gene is TRBJ1-2, the V gene TRBV18; a possible D gene is TRBD1 (5 bases). This CDR3 region has 13 residues. Trimming left V 3 bases short and J 8 bases short, with 13 bases between. Germline V gives CDR1 KGHSH, CDR2 LQKENI. CDR3 nucleotide sequence: TGTGCCAGCTCACCGGGGCAGGTCGAGGGCTACACCTTC. Translation: CASSPGQVEGYTF.

Comments on this clone: Germline and junction disagree at one end, which may indicate a read error. This chain connects TRBV7-7 to TRBJ2-5; 9 bases line up with TRBD2. In germline, CDR1 is SSHAT, CDR2 FNYEAQ (reference sequence). The CDR3 is 15 residues long. CDR3 residues: CASSRLAGLAETQYF. The CDR3 nucleotides read TGTGCTAGCAGCCGGCTAGCGGGGTTAGCGGAGACCCAGTACTTC.

V usage is TRBV2 and J usage is TRBJ2-1; D uncertain. The CDR3 spans 13 residues. CDR1 and CDR2 from the germline V gene are SNHLY and FYNNEI. Trimming shortened V by 3 bases and J by 7 bases, and 10 bases separated the two germline ends. CDR3 residues: CASSDGSRNEQFF. The CDR3 coding sequence is TGTGCCAGCAGTGATGGGTCGAGGAATGAGCAGTTCTTC.

For this clone: An end of the junction differs from the germline gene, which may be a read error. The rearrangement joins TRBV6-5 to TRBJ1-5; D gene unclear. Germline loops: CDR1 MNHEY, CDR2 SVGAGI. The CDR3 totals 15 residues. In nucleotides, the CDR3 is TGTGCCAGCAGTTACTCGTACAGCACCAATAAGCCCCAGCATTTT. As protein: CASSYSYSTNKPQHF.

The chain joins TRBV6-6 to TRBJ2-7; TRBD2 might be the D (5 bases). Germline values: CDR1 MNHNY, CDR2 SVGAGI (reference sequence). CDR3 length: 14 residues. V shed 7 bases and J shed 2 bases, with 15 bases lying between them. CDR3 sequence reads: CASTGSSIPYEQYF. In nucleotides, the CDR3 is TGTGCCAGCACGGGATCCTCCATTCCCTACGAGCAGTACTTC.

This sequence joins TRBV30 and TRBJ1-3; TRBD1 might be the D (5 bases). V was cut by 0 bases and J by 3 bases, with 6 bases left in between. This CDR3 has 13 residues. Germline V lookup: CDR1 GTSNPN, CDR2 SVGIG (reference sequence). This CDR3 reads CAWSVQVGNTIYF. CDR3 DNA sequence: TGTGCCTGGAGTGTACAGGTTGGAAACACCATATATTTT.

This sequence joins TRBV18 and TRBJ2-1; 8 bases align to TRBD2. CDR3 length: 17 residues. Germline loops: CDR1 KGHSH, CDR2 LQKENI. Germline trimming cut 0 bases from V and 7 bases from J; bases unmatched to any gene: 11. CDR3 bases: TGTGCCAGCTCACCACCCCGTAGCGAGCGGGAGAGAAATGAGCAGTTCTTC. Translated: CASSPPRSERERNEQFF.

CDR3 sequence: CASSQRREAQLFF. CDR3 coding DNA: TGCGCCAGCAGCCAGCGGCGGGAAGCACAACTGTTTTTT. The rearrangement uses TRBV5-1 and TRBJ1-4; D gene unclear. V was clipped by 4 bases and J by 12 bases, with 16 bases between them. There are 13 residues in the CDR3. Germline assignment: CDR1 SGHRS and CDR2 YFSETQ.

This clone has a handful of counts. The junction departs from the called germline gene at one end, perhaps through a read error. V is TRBV5-1 and J is TRBJ2-3; possible D gene TRBD2, 5 bases. Germline V gene lookup returns CDR1 SGHRS and CDR2 YFSETQ. CDR3 size: 18 residues. The CDR3 protein is CASSLVVSRGRSTDTQYF. The CDR3 region has the DNA TGCGCCAGCAGCTTGGTGGTCTCTCGAGGGCGAAGCACTGATACGCAGTATTTT. The variable domain in full, completed from reference TRBV5-1 and TRBJ2-3, reads KAGVTQTPRYLIKTRGQQVTLSCSPISGHRSVSWYQQTPGQGLQFLFEYFSETQRNKGNFPGRFSGRQFSNSRSEMNVSTLELGDSALYLCASSLVVSRGRSTDTQYFGPGTRLTVL.

The chain links TRBV7-2 to TRBJ2-5; D may be TRBD2 (7 bases). CDR3 length: 15 residues. Trimming removed 0 bases from V and 5 bases from J, with 13 bases in between. Germline V gene data show CDR1 as SGHTA and CDR2 as FQGNSA. In DNA form, the CDR3 reads TGTGCCAGCAGCTTAGCGAGGGGGGGCGGGGAGACCCAGTACTTC. It translates to CASSLARGGGETQYF.

This clone has more than one count but fewer than ten. This sequence joins TRBV4-1 and TRBJ1-2, with TRBD1 as a possible D gene (6 bases). This CDR3 contains 16 residues. Germline assignment: CDR1 MGHRA and CDR2 YSYEKL. V was pared by 1 base and J by 4 bases, with 16 bases between. The CDR3 sequence: CASSQATGPRAYGYTF. The CDR3 DNA is TGCGCCAGCAGCCAAGCGACAGGCCCGCGGGCCTATGGCTACACCTTC.

The chain couples TRBV7-3 to TRBJ2-2; D might be TRBD2 (5 bases). Germline CDR1 is SGHTA and CDR2 is FQGTGA. The CDR3 contains 13 residues. V was trimmed by 5 bases and J by 7 bases, leaving 11 bases between them. For the CDR3, the DNA is TGTGCCAGCAGCCCCTTTAGCGACGGGGAGCTGTTTTTT. It yields the protein CASSPFSDGELFF.